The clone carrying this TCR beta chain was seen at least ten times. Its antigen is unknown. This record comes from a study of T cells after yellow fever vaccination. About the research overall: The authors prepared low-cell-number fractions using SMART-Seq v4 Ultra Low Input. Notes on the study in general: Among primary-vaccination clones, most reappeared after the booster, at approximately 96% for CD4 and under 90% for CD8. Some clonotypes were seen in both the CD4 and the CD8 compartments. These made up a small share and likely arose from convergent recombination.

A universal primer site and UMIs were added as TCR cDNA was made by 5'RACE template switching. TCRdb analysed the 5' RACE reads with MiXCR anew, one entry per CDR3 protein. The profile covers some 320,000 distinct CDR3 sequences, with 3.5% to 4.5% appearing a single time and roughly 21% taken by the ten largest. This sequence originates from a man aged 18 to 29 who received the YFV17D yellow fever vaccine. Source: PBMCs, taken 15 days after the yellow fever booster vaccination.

The CDR3 spells CASSLPGPSPLHF. In DNA form, the CDR3 reads TGTGCCAGCAGTTTACCCGGACCATCACCCCTCCACTTT. This chain joins TRBV12-3 or TRBV12-4 and TRBJ1-6; D remains unclear. The CDR3 spans 13 residues. V was clipped by 2 bases and J by 10 bases, with 9 bases between them.